This T cell receptor (beta chain) was sequenced in a study of blood T cells in healthy people across ages. Study findings and constraints: A greater number of naive CD4+ cells and higher diversity distinguished long-lived donors from aged donors.

Details on this clonotype: As yet, its antigen is unknown.

A second roughly 6 to 12 cycle PCR used barcoded and J-beta primers. Every single cDNA molecule received a tag from a template-switch adaptor with 12 random nucleotides. Via MiXCR, TCRdb re-called the 5' RACE reads, giving one row per CDR3 protein. The sample shows around 990,000 distinct CDR3 sequences, around two fifths of them seen only once. V shed 0 bases, J shed 8 bases, and the junction held 6 bases outside the gene matches. The CDR3 is made up of 14 amino acids. CDR1 and CDR2 (germline): DFQATT, SNEGSKA (reference sequence). The V and J genes are TRBV20-1 and TRBJ2-1; TRBD1 agrees at 8 bases. This receptor was obtained from a man aged 18-30 years in good health. Sequencing was performed on blood. CDR3 loop: CSAREDRVFHEQFF. Written as DNA, the CDR3 is TGCAGTGCTAGAGAGGACAGGGTGTTTCATGAGCAGTTCTTC.